This T cell receptor (beta chain) was observed in a study of T cell responses to AZD1222 COVID-19 vaccine. Study observations and caveats: Seropositive at baseline were only a handful of AZD1222 recipients. Donors in the cohort were predominantly white British and more often female, and clonal diversity was possibly underestimated. Among spike-specific TCRs, nearly half reportedly target unmutated variant regions.

About this clone itself: The antigen is unknown.

The method was immunoSEQ multiplex PCR; TCRdb's version includes in-frame clones alone and lacks a portion of them. The table lists 90,000 to 120,000 clones, roughly 86% of them singletons, with approximately 3% in the top ten. There are 12 residues in the CDR3. Deletions cut 11 bases from V and 2 bases from J, with 12 bases between. Germline lookup yields CDR1 MDHEN and CDR2 SYDVKM. The chain combines TRBV28 with TRBJ2-5; tentative D call: TRBD2 (5 bases). This sequence originates from an adult who received the MenACWY meningococcal vaccine as a control. This sample comprised peripheral blood, obtained 28 days after the second dose of the MenACWY control vaccine. CDR3 sequence (DNA): TGTGCCTCGGGAAGGATTCAAGAGACCCAGTACTTC. Translation: CASGRIQETQYF.